This TCR beta chain was observed in a study of blood T cell repertoires in COVID-19. Original handling: Reference gene primer amplification in the assay estimated nucleated cell counts. Some clones are missing from TCRdb's copy, which holds only in-frame ones; the method was immunoSEQ multiplex PCR. V and J calls and clone size are those listed in that table; D and trimming were worked out from the DNA. This table has about 270,000 clones, less than 95% appearing once. V lost 3 bases and J lost 0, with 18 bases in between. The CDR3 length is 17 residues. CDR1 and CDR2 (germline): MDHEN, SYDVKM. The chain couples TRBV28 to TRBJ2-7, with no clear D. Material for sequencing was PBMCs or T cells enriched from blood (not recorded which). The receptor was isolated from a man in his forties or fifties who had been exposed to COVID-19. The DNA for the CDR3 is TGTGCCAGCAGTTTTGCCCTGGCGGCAACGAGCTCCTACGAGCAGTACTTC. It codes for CASSFALAATSSYEQYF.